The 27 T cell receptor beta chains below were found in one sample sequenced in a study of cytomegalovirus exposure and HLA in healthy donors. 60 Vbeta and 13 Jbeta primers were used in PCR. Profiled with immunoSEQ multiplex PCR; TCRdb holds only in-frame clones, not every one. Among about 130,000 clones, roughly a tenth were seen once, and the ten largest hold 4.6%. Sequenced input: PBMCs. All receptors come from a woman in her late teens or twenties in good health and CMV-seropositive.

The count of this clone is one. The chain recombines TRBV16 with TRBJ2-7; TRBD2 is a possible D gene (6 bases). Trimming took off 2 bases at V and 3 bases at J, with 14 bases between the two ends. Germline CDR1 is KGHSY and CDR2 is FQNENV. This CDR3 has 15 amino acids. CDR3 nucleotide sequence: TGTGCCAGCAGCCAACTTGGAGCGGGCCGCTACGAGCAGTACTTC. It yields the protein CASSQLGAGRYEQYF.

V usage is TRBV7-9 and J usage is TRBJ2-5; 13 bases align to TRBD2. This CDR3 has 17 residues. Per the germline V gene, CDR1 is SEHNR and CDR2 is FQNEAQ (reference sequence). J gave up 1 base and V 5 bases, and 7 bases lay outside the gene matches. CDR3 sequence: CASSPGTSGTFQETQYF. CDR3 nucleotide sequence: TGTGCCAGCAGCCCCGGGACTAGCGGGACCTTCCAAGAGACCCAGTACTTC.

This clone appeared a few times. V is TRBV9 and J is TRBJ2-7; TRBD2 matches at 9 bases. Unmatched junction bases numbered 9, after V lost 4 bases and J lost 4 bases. CDR3 length: 15 amino acids. CDR1 is SGDLS, CDR2 YYNGEE, per germline. CDR3 protein: CASSPEREDDYEQYF. The CDR3 coding sequence is TGTGCCAGCAGCCCCGAGCGGGAGGACGATTACGAGCAGTACTTC.

The rearrangement links TRBV9 to TRBJ1-1; D perhaps matches TRBD1 (5 bases). V lost 0 bases and J lost 1, with 10 bases in between. CDR1 is SGDLS and CDR2 is YYNGEE in the germline V gene. The CDR3 runs to 15 residues. Here the CDR3 DNA reads TGTGCCAGCAGCGTAGCAGGGCAGGCGAACACTGAAGCTTTCTTT. It encodes CASSVAGQANTEAFF. The full variable domain, its missing parts supplied by reference TRBV9 and TRBJ1-1, is DSGVTQTPKHLITATGQRVTLRCSPRSGDLSVYWYQQSLDQGLQFLIQYYNGEERAKGNILERFSAQQFPDLHSELNLSSLELGDSALYFCASSVAGQANTEAFFGQGTRLTVV.

This clone was counted between two and nine times. The V call is TRBV28, the J call TRBJ1-4; the match to TRBD1 covers 8 bases. CDR3 size: 17 residues. Trimming removed 2 bases from V and 6 bases from J; junction bases left unmatched: 11. CDR1 MDHEN and CDR2 SYDVKM come from the germline V gene. The DNA of the CDR3 is TGTGCCAGCAGTTTAAGGGGGCAGGGGGCGAAAGATGAAAAACTGTTTTTT. Translated: CASSLRGQGAKDEKLFF.

The chain couples TRBV10-2 to TRBJ2-7; TRBD2 matches 7 bases. Germline-derived CDR1 and CDR2 are WSHSY and SAAADI. The trim removed 6 bases at V and 4 bases at J, leaving 6 bases unmatched. The CDR3 has 13 residues. The CDR3 DNA sequence: TGCGCCAGCAGCCCTTTGCGGGAGTACGAGCAGTACTTC. Its translation is CASSPLREYEQYF.

CDR3 DNA sequence: TGTGCCAGCAGCGAAACTAGCGCCCTAAGCCACGAGCAGTACTTC. Amino acid sequence: CASSETSALSHEQYF. The chain uses TRBV7-6 and TRBJ2-5; TRBD2 matches at 7 bases. The J call is doubtful: the DNA matches TRBJ2-7 better. This CDR3 region has 15 residues. CDR1 and CDR2 from the germline V gene are SGHVS and FNYEAQ.

This clone turned up a few times. The chain joins TRBV6-6 to TRBJ2-6; the D is unclear. CDR3 length: 15 residues. V was cut by 5 bases and J by 0 bases, with 8 bases left in between. Germline V gene sequence: CDR1 MNHNY, CDR2 SVGAGI (reference sequence). This CDR3 reads CASSQQTSGANVLTF. The DNA for the CDR3 is TGTGCCAGCAGTCAACAGACCTCTGGGGCCAACGTCCTGACTTTC.

The rearrangement links TRBV5-1 to TRBJ1-2; D call uncertain. This CDR3 comprises 11 residues. Trimming stripped 7 bases from V and 5 bases from J, with 9 bases between. Germline assignment: CDR1 SGHRS and CDR2 YFSETQ. The CDR3: CASGGNYGYTF. CDR3 sequence (DNA): TGCGCCAGCGGAGGGAATTATGGCTACACCTTC.

This clone came up a few times. The gene calls are TRBV11-2 and TRBJ1-1, with a possible D match to TRBD1 (6 bases). Trimming removed 0 bases at V and 4 bases at J, with 12 bases between. In germline, CDR1 is SGHAT, CDR2 FQNNGV. The CDR3 runs to 15 residues. CDR3 in amino acids: CASSLDPGGGTEAFF. In DNA, the CDR3 is TGTGCCAGCAGCTTAGATCCGGGAGGGGGCACTGAAGCTTTCTTT.

The table lists this clone with a few counts. The CDR3 is CASSLAGGATNEKLFF. CDR3 nucleotide sequence: TGTGCCAGCAGCTTGGCCGGGGGTGCAACTAATGAAAAACTGTTTTTT. The chain employs TRBV5-4 and TRBJ1-4, with D possibly matching TRBD1 (5 bases). This CDR3 region has 16 residues. V was shortened by 0 bases and J by 0 bases, with 9 bases between the two germline ends. In germline, CDR1 is SGHNT, CDR2 YYREEE (reference sequence). The full variable domain, its missing parts supplied by reference TRBV5-4 and TRBJ1-4, is ETGVTQSPTHLIKTRGQQVTLRCSSQSGHNTVSWYQQALGQGPQFIFQYYREEENGRGNFPPRFSGLQFPNYSSELNVNALELDDSALYLCASSLAGGATNEKLFFGSGTQLSVL.

This clone was seen a few times. The gene calls are TRBV7-9 and TRBJ2-5, with D tentatively TRBD1 (5 bases). Germline V gene data show CDR1 as SEHNR and CDR2 as FQNEAQ (reference sequence). Trimming removed 3 bases from V and 2 bases from J, with 13 bases in between. The CDR3 is 15 amino acids. Here the CDR3 DNA reads TGTGCCAGCAGCTTGGACGGTTCAGGGCAAGAGACCCAGTACTTC. This gives the protein CASSLDGSGQETQYF. Combining the CDR3 with reference TRBV7-9 and TRBJ2-5 gives the whole variable domain DTGVSQNPRHKITKRGQNVTFRCDPISEHNRLYWYRQTLGQGPEFLTYFQNEAQLEKSRLLSDRFSAERPKGSFSTLEIQRTEQGDSAMYLCASSLDGSGQETQYFGPGTRLLVL.

The rearrangement links TRBV6-5 to TRBJ1-2, with D unresolved. This CDR3 is built from 14 residues. V gave up 1 base and J gave up 1 base, with 7 bases separating them. CDR1 and CDR2 (germline): MNHEY, SVGAGI. The CDR3 nucleotides read TGTGCCAGCAGTTACTACCGGGGTAACTATGGCTACACCTTC. Encoded protein: CASSYYRGNYGYTF.

The chain has TRBV11-3 and TRBJ2-1; 7 bases map to TRBD1. Germline trimming cut 5 bases from V and 8 bases from J; bases unmatched to any gene: 9. CDR1 is SGHNT, CDR2 YENEEA, per germline. The CDR3 has 14 amino acids. Here the CDR3 DNA reads TGTGCCAGCAGCCATTCTGAGAGGGGGCATGAGCAGTTCTTC. Its protein product is CASSHSERGHEQFF.

Only a few counts were recorded for this clone. The rearrangement links TRBV5-1 to TRBJ2-1, with 13 bases aligning to TRBD2. The ends lost 7 bases at V and 4 bases at J; junction bases unmatched: 2. This CDR3 comprises 14 residues. From germline, CDR1 is SGHRS and CDR2 YFSETQ. CDR3 in amino acids: CASQLAGGYNEQFF. The DNA for the CDR3 is TGCGCCAGCCAACTAGCGGGAGGGTACAATGAGCAGTTCTTC.

There are a few counts of this clone. The chain carries TRBV28 and TRBJ1-2; no clear D. V shed 5 bases and J shed 0 bases, with 4 bases lying between them. Germline V gene sequence: CDR1 MDHEN, CDR2 SYDVKM. This CDR3 is 12 amino acids long. CDR3 loop: CASSRANYGYTF. DNA of the CDR3: TGTGCCAGCAGTCGAGCTAACTATGGCTACACCTTC.

V is TRBV5-1 and J is TRBJ2-4; TRBD2 agrees at 7 bases. V was pared by 3 bases and J by 1 base, with 7 bases of the junction left unmatched. Germline CDR1 SGHRS, CDR2 YFSETQ. This CDR3 has 16 amino acids. The CDR3 DNA follows: TGCGCCAGCAGCTGGGGGGGGGAGAGGGCCAAAAACATTCAGTACTTC. Translated, it gives CASSWGGERAKNIQYF.

The chain recombines TRBV30 with TRBJ1-5; D remains unclear. The CDR3 loop spans 15 amino acids. Trimming took 1 base from V and 0 from J, leaving 10 bases between them. The germline CDR1 and CDR2 sequences are GTSNPN and SVGIG (reference sequence). DNA of the CDR3: TGTGCCTGGAGTGGCCCCTGGGCTAGCAATCAGCCCCAGCATTTT. It yields the protein CAWSGPWASNQPQHF.

This CDR3 is CASSLGGQGASQPQHF. For the CDR3, the DNA is TGTGCCAGCAGCTTGGGGGGCCAGGGGGCAAGCCAGCCCCAGCATTTT. The rearrangement links TRBV5-5 to TRBJ1-5; 8 nucleotides agree with TRBD1. Germline assignment: CDR1 SGHKS and CDR2 YYEKEE (reference sequence). The junction had 9 bases not matched to a gene; V was cut back by 0 bases and J by 7 bases. The CDR3 is 16 residues long.

The V and J genes are TRBV19 and TRBJ2-6, with 11 bases lining up with TRBD1. CDR1 is LNHDA and CDR2 is SQIVND in the germline V gene (reference sequence). The CDR3 length is 19 residues. J was trimmed by 6 bases and V by 4 bases; bases with no gene match: 14. The CDR3 DNA sequence: TGTGCCAGTAGTAGGACAGGGGGCTCCATTTCGAGTCTGGCCAACGTCCTGACTTTC. It specifies CASSRTGGSISSLANVLTF.

The chain uses TRBV5-4 and TRBJ2-5, with D perhaps matching TRBD1 (7 bases). CDR3 length equals 13 residues. The germline V gene has CDR1 SGHNT and CDR2 YYREEE (reference sequence). Trimming took off 1 base at V and 4 bases at J, with 8 bases between the two ends. CDR3 nucleotide sequence: TGTGCCAGCAGCTTGCAGGGGGGAGAGACCCAGTACTTC. Protein sequence: CASSLQGGETQYF.

The chain couples TRBV9 to TRBJ2-1, with D possibly matching TRBD2 (5 bases). CDR3 size: 16 residues. V lost 0 bases, J lost 7 bases, and 17 bases lay in between. The germline V gene encodes CDR1 SGDLS and CDR2 YYNGEE. Here the CDR3 reads CASSVGSGKVVNEQFF. CDR3 in DNA: TGTGCCAGCAGCGTAGGATCGGGGAAGGTGGTGAATGAGCAGTTCTTC.

The chain employs TRBV27 and TRBJ2-5; D uncertain. The J call is doubtful: the DNA matches TRBJ2-7 better. CDR1 is MNHEY and CDR2 is SMNVEV in the germline V gene (reference sequence). This CDR3 region has 15 residues. CDR3 amino acids: CASSLSPRSSYEQYF. The CDR3 region has the DNA TGTGCCAGCAGTTTATCGCCCAGGTCCTCCTACGAGCAGTACTTC.

The rearrangement uses TRBV15 and TRBJ2-1; 9 bases are a match to TRBD2. Trimming cost V 0 bases and J 4 bases; bases outside gene matches: 1. Germline CDR1 LNHNV, CDR2 YYDKDF (reference sequence). This CDR3 is built from 15 residues. The CDR3 region has the DNA TGTGCCACCAGCAGAGAGACTAGCGGATACAATGAGCAGTTCTTC. It encodes CATSRETSGYNEQFF.

Only a few counts were recorded for this clone. This chain uses TRBV7-9 with TRBJ2-1; possible D gene TRBD2, 6 bases. CDR3 length equals 12 residues. Trimming pared 4 bases from V and 7 bases from J, leaving 8 bases between. Germline CDR1 is SEHNR and CDR2 is FQNEAQ (reference sequence). CDR3 loop: CASSSAGNEQFF. The CDR3 bases are TGTGCCAGCAGCTCGGCGGGGAATGAGCAGTTCTTC.

V is TRBV6-5 and J is TRBJ2-2, with 13 bases identical to TRBD2. Germline loops: CDR1 MNHEY, CDR2 SVGAGI. CDR3 length: 15 residues. V lost 6 bases to trimming and J lost 5 bases; unmatched junction nucleotides: 3. CDR3 region: CASRKGLAGTGELFF. In DNA form, the CDR3 reads TGTGCCAGCAGAAAGGGACTAGCGGGGACCGGGGAGCTGTTTTTT.

Only a few counts were recorded for this clone. The rearrangement uses TRBV4-1 and TRBJ1-4; no reliable D call. V was clipped by 1 base and J by 8 bases, with 11 bases between them. The CDR3 consists of 14 residues. Germline V lookup: CDR1 MGHRA, CDR2 YSYEKL. The CDR3 DNA reads as TGCGCCAGCAGCCAAGGCAGCTTGGGCGAAAAACTGTTTTTT. Protein sequence: CASSQGSLGEKLFF.